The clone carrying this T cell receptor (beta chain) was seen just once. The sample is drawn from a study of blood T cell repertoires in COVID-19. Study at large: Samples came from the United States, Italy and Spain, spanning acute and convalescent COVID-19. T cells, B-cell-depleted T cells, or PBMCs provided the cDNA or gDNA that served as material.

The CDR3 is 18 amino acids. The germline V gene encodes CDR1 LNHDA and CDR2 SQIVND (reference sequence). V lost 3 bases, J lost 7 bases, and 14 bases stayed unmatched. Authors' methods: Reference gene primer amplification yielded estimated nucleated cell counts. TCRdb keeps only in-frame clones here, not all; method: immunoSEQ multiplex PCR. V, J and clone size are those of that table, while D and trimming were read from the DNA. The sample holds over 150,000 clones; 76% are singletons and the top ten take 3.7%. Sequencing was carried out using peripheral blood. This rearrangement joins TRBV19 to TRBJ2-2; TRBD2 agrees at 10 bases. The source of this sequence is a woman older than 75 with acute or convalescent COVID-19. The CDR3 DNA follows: TGTGCCAGTAGTATCTCCCCCGGAGAGCGGGGGGGCTTCGGGGAGCTGTTTTTT. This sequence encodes CASSISPGERGGFGELFF.